Listed below are T cell receptor beta chains from one sample, sequenced in a study of PD-1 blockade in classical Hodgkin lymphoma. Measured with immunoSEQ multiplex PCR; TCRdb has only the in-frame clones, and not every one. Of about 11,000 clones in the sample, about 75% were seen once. The material was peripheral blood mononuclear cells (PBMCs), obtained at baseline. Receptors originate from a human donor with classical Hodgkin lymphoma. Each CDR3 is given without its conserved first and last residue. The order of the fields is J gene, V gene, CDR3 protein.

j_gene: TRBJ1-2
v_gene: TRBV11-3
CDR3aa: ASSLTDGAGSYT

j_gene: TRBJ1-5
v_gene: TRBV6-6
CDR3aa: ASSPNPRLSNQPQH

j_gene: TRBJ2-1
v_gene: TRBV11-2
CDR3aa: ASSRRTSGWGNEQF

j_gene: TRBJ2-7
v_gene: TRBV27
CDR3aa: ASKAGGPYEQY

j_gene: TRBJ1-1
v_gene: TRBV25-1
CDR3aa: ASSDPGTGDTEAF

j_gene: TRBJ2-2
v_gene: TRBV28
CDR3aa: ASSYANTGELF

j_gene: TRBJ2-5
v_gene: TRBV29-1
CDR3aa: SVARGGGETQY

j_gene: TRBJ2-5
v_gene: TRBV9
CDR3aa: ASSVGGGGQETQY

j_gene: TRBJ2-7
v_gene: TRBV6-5
CDR3aa: ASTLRDSYVEQY

j_gene: TRBJ2-1
v_gene: TRBV9
CDR3aa: ASSVGWGYNEQF

j_gene: TRBJ2-2
v_gene: TRBV19
CDR3aa: ASTASGANTGELF

j_gene: TRBJ2-2
v_gene: TRBV5-6
CDR3aa: ASSLVPNGGELF

j_gene: TRBJ2-2
v_gene: TRBV7-2
CDR3aa: ASPSPLAGGLHTGELF

j_gene: TRBJ1-2
v_gene: TRBV4-3
CDR3aa: ASSPSNRGDYGYT

j_gene: TRBJ1-4
v_gene: TRBV6-1
CDR3aa: ASIRQATNEKLF

j_gene: TRBJ2-3
v_gene: TRBV30
CDR3aa: AWSKVRTDTQY

j_gene: TRBJ2-2
v_gene: TRBV16
CDR3aa: ASSQRNTGELF

j_gene: TRBJ1-1
v_gene: TRBV6-5
CDR3aa: ASSYRGHTEAF

j_gene: TRBJ2-3
v_gene: TRBV5-6
CDR3aa: ATRASGGASTDTQY

j_gene: TRBJ1-2
v_gene: TRBV4-3
CDR3aa: ASSQEWGQGTYGYT

j_gene: TRBJ1-1
v_gene: TRBV28
CDR3aa: ASRNRPWAEAF

j_gene: TRBJ1-6
v_gene: TRBV5-1
CDR3aa: ASSLVRYNSPLH

j_gene: TRBJ1-1
v_gene: TRBV27
CDR3aa: ASSLSPGNTEAF

j_gene: TRBJ2-7
v_gene: TRBV27
CDR3aa: ASSLGVTYEQY

j_gene: TRBJ2-1
v_gene: TRBV2
CDR3aa: ASQDSGSSYNEQF

j_gene: TRBJ1-1
v_gene: TRBV11-2
CDR3aa: ASSPRDMNTEAF